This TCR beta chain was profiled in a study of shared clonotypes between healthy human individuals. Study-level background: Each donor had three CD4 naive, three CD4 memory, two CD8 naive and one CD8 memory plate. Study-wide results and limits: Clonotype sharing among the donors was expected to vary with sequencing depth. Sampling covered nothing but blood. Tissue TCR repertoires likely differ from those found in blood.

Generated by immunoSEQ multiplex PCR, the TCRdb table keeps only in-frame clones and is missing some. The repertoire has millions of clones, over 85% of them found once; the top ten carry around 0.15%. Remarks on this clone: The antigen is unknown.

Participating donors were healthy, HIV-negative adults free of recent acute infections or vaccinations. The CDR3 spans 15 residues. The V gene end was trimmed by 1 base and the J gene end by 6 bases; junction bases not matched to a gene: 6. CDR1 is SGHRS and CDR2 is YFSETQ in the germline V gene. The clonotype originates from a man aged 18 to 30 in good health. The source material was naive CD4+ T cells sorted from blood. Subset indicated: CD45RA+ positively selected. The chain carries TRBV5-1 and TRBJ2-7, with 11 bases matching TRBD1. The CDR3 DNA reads TGCGCCAGCAGCTTGAAGGGACAGGGGGTAGGCGAGCAGTACTTC. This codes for CASSLKGQGVGEQYF.